This T cell receptor (beta chain) was sequenced in a study of T-cell reconstitution after alpha-beta-depleted transplantation in children. Study outcomes and limitations: In patients about two months after transplant, alpha-beta T cells reportedly arose from several hundred expanded graft clones. Newly generated T cells supplied most T-cell counts and diversity one year post-transplant. Recipient T cells and thymic progenitors that survived were the source of the high TCRbeta diversity seen at day 60 in some patients.

Unique molecular identifiers were incorporated during preparation of the TCRbeta library. Using its own MiXCR run on the PCR reads, TCRdb lists one record per CDR3 protein. The table has just over 200,000 distinct CDR3 sequences, under 8.5% seen once; the top ten hold about 40%. This clonotype has only a few counts. Antigen unknown. Germline CDR1 reads SQVTM; CDR2 reads ANQGSEA. This CDR3 comprises 13 residues. The trim removed 7 bases at V and 2 bases at J, leaving 8 bases unmatched. The chain joins TRBV29-1 to TRBJ2-7; 7 positions match TRBD2. The sequence derives from a male patient between 2 and 10 years old who had a stem cell transplant for acute myeloid leukemia, so the T cells may come from the graft donor. The source was PBMCs, mostly from graft donor cells, collected 360 days after TCRalphabeta/CD19-depleted stem cell transplant. CDR3 DNA sequence: TGCAGCGCCCGGGGGGACGAGGCCTACGAGCAGTACTTC. Translation gives CSARGDEAYEQYF.